The 17 T cell receptor beta chains below were found in one sample sequenced in a study of blood T cell repertoires in COVID-19. Here immunoSEQ multiplex PCR was the method, and the copy in TCRdb shows in-frame clones only, minus some. The table lists 200,000 to 300,000 clones, roughly 88% of them singletons, with 1.2% in the top ten. Material: PBMCs or T cells enriched from blood (not recorded which). These receptors all stem from a woman aged 40 to 49 with acute COVID-19.

This sequence joins TRBV2 and TRBJ2-2; 9 nucleotides align to TRBD2. Germline V lookup: CDR1 SNHLY, CDR2 FYNNEI. The CDR3 totals 15 residues. V lost 11 bases and J lost 2; bases outside the gene matches: 9. This chain's CDR3 is CALAGDRGNTGELFF. CDR3 bases: TGTGCCTTAGCGGGAGATCGCGGTAACACCGGGGAGCTGTTTTTT.

CDR3 sequence reads: CASSQGLSSYEQYF. CDR3 bases: TGTGCCAGCAGCCAGGGCTTATCCTCCTACGAGCAGTACTTC. The chain couples TRBV3-1 (or the pseudogene TRBV3-2) to TRBJ2-7; D not resolved. Between the trimmed V and J ends, which lost 3 bases and 0 bases, there was a span of 9 bases. The germline CDR1 and CDR2 sequences are LGHDT and YNNKEL (reference sequence). The CDR3 runs to 14 residues.

V gene TRBV19 combines with J gene TRBJ1-1; TRBD1 matches at 7 bases. The CDR3 is 13 amino acids. V shed 5 bases and J 6 bases; nucleotides not matched to a gene: 6. Germline V gene sequence: CDR1 LNHDA, CDR2 SQIVND (reference sequence). The CDR3 here is CASSAQGRPEAFF. CDR3 bases: TGTGCCAGTAGTGCACAGGGGAGGCCTGAAGCTTTCTTT.

This chain connects TRBV6-2 or TRBV6-3 to TRBJ2-5; D ambiguous. Germline V gives CDR1 MNHEY, CDR2 SVGEGT. Trimming shortened V by 5 bases and J by 3 bases, and 28 bases separated the two germline ends. The CDR3 has 19 amino acids. CDR3 sequence: CASSQPSIVILGSEETQYF. The CDR3 coding sequence is TGTGCCAGCAGTCAACCAAGCATCGTGATTCTCGGGTCCGAAGAGACCCAGTACTTC.

The chain carries TRBV30 and TRBJ1-2; 12 nucleotides line up with TRBD1. The CDR3 is made up of 14 amino acids. V dropped 7 bases and J dropped 7; count of bases not matched to a gene: 10. Germline CDR1 reads GTSNPN; CDR2 reads SVGIG (reference sequence). The CDR3 reads CASGTGGRLGGYTF. The CDR3 nucleotides are TGTGCCTCCGGGACAGGGGGCCGACTGGGTGGCTACACCTTC.

The gene calls are TRBV7-2 and TRBJ2-4; 7 nucleotides line up with TRBD1. CDR3 size: 15 residues. V shed 2 bases, J shed 5 bases, and the junction held 6 bases outside the gene matches. The germline gives CDR1 SGHTA, CDR2 FQGNSA. CDR3 nucleotides: TGTGCCAGCAGCTTATCGTGGCAGGGGGAAAACATTCAGTACTTC. As protein: CASSLSWQGENIQYF. The variable domain in full, with the rest retrieved from reference TRBV7-2 and TRBJ2-4, is GAGVSQSPSNKVTEKGKDVELRCDPISGHTALYWYRQSLGQGLEFLIYFQGNSAPDKSGLPSDRFSAERTGGSVSTLTIQRTQQEDSAVYLCASSLSWQGENIQYFGAGTRLSVL.

The CDR3 here is CASSGRQGFYNSPLHF. The CDR3 nucleotides are TGTGCCAGCAGCGGGCGACAGGGTTTCTATAATTCACCCCTCCACTTT. V gene TRBV9 combines with J gene TRBJ1-6; 7 bases map to TRBD1. This CDR3 is built from 16 residues. The ends lost 3 bases at V and 3 bases at J; junction bases unmatched: 6. Germline V gives CDR1 SGDLS, CDR2 YYNGEE.

The rearrangement joins TRBV6-5 to TRBJ1-1, with TRBD1 matching over 7 bases. Germline V gives CDR1 MNHEY, CDR2 SVGAGI. V lost 6 bases, J lost 1 base, and 8 bases stayed unmatched. This CDR3 spans 15 amino acids. This CDR3 reads CASSSRDSANTEAFF. In DNA, the CDR3 is TGTGCCAGCAGCTCAAGGGACAGCGCGAACACTGAAGCTTTCTTT.

The gene calls are TRBV2 and TRBJ1-5; perhaps TRBD1 as D (6 bases). CDR3 length: 17 amino acids. Germline loops: CDR1 SNHLY, CDR2 FYNNEI. Trimming took 7 bases from V and 1 from J, leaving 20 bases between them. CDR3 amino acids: CASKGRRGQDSNQPQHF. As DNA, the CDR3 is TGTGCCAGCAAGGGTAGGCGGGGGCAGGACAGCAATCAGCCCCAGCATTTT.

This clone was seen a single time. This rearrangement joins TRBV7-9 to TRBJ2-7; 10 bases are shared with TRBD2. The CDR3 loop spans 16 amino acids. V shed 5 bases, J shed 3 bases, and the junction held 10 bases outside the gene matches. Germline-derived CDR1 and CDR2 are SEHNR and FQNEAQ (reference sequence). As DNA, the CDR3 is TGTGCCAGCAGCCCCCCCGGGACTAGCGTTCTCTACGAGCAGTACTTC. This sequence encodes CASSPPGTSVLYEQYF.

The chain carries TRBV28 and TRBJ1-2; possibly TRBD1 for D (5 bases). V dropped 3 bases and J dropped 5 bases, with 16 bases sitting between them. CDR3 length: 15 residues. The germline V gene encodes CDR1 MDHEN and CDR2 SYDVKM. The CDR3 loop is CASSLPQWGEYGYTF. The CDR3 nucleotides are TGTGCCAGCAGTTTGCCCCAGTGGGGGGAATATGGCTACACCTTC.

V and J are TRBV18 and TRBJ2-2; D perhaps matches TRBD2 (6 bases). Germline CDR1 is KGHSH and CDR2 is LQKENI. V lost 2 bases and J lost 1, with 11 bases in between. The CDR3 sequence is 16 residues long. The CDR3 sequence is CASSPFSRENTGELFF. Written as DNA, the CDR3 is TGTGCCAGCTCACCATTTTCGCGGGAGAACACCGGGGAGCTGTTTTTT.

The rearrangement joins TRBV24-1 to TRBJ1-2; 10 positions agree with TRBD1. V dropped 3 bases and J dropped 8; count of bases not matched to a gene: 17. Germline CDR1 and CDR2: KGHDR and SFDVKD. The CDR3 is 18 residues long. CDR3 protein: CATSDQSGTGAPWGGYTF. CDR3 nucleotide sequence: TGTGCCACCAGTGATCAATCCGGGACAGGGGCTCCTTGGGGAGGCTACACCTTC.

CDR3 amino acids: CASSPRDRGLVQETQYF. The CDR3 nucleotides are TGTGCCAGTAGCCCACGGGACAGGGGTTTGGTCCAAGAGACCCAGTACTTC. The chain employs TRBV19 and TRBJ2-5; 10 nucleotides line up with TRBD1. Germline V lookup: CDR1 LNHDA, CDR2 SQIVND (reference sequence). This CDR3 has 17 amino acids. V was clipped by 6 bases and J by 1 base; unmatched bases: 11.

The CDR3 bases are TGTGCCAGCAGCCCCCAGGACAGCGACAATAATTCACCCCTCCACTTT. It codes for CASSPQDSDNNSPLHF. J is TRBJ1-6 and V is TRBV9, with D possibly matching TRBD1 (6 bases). V was cut by 4 bases and J by 5 bases, with 16 bases left in between. In germline, CDR1 is SGDLS, CDR2 YYNGEE. CDR3 size: 16 residues.

Here the CDR3 reads CASRRGTDEKLFF. The CDR3 region has the DNA TGTGCCAGCAGACGCGGGACCGATGAAAAACTGTTTTTT. The chain has TRBV12-3 or TRBV12-4 and TRBJ1-4, with D tentatively TRBD1 (5 bases). The CDR3 loop spans 13 amino acids. The V end was cut by 6 bases, the J end by 6 bases, with 11 bases between.

This clone has only a few counts. The gene calls are TRBV19 and TRBJ1-4; tentative D call: TRBD1 (5 bases). The CDR3 extends over 13 amino acids. V gave up 3 bases and J gave up 8 bases, with 10 bases separating them. Germline V lookup: CDR1 LNHDA, CDR2 SQIVND (reference sequence). The CDR3 is CASSIQGGEKLFF. The CDR3 coding sequence is TGTGCCAGTAGTATCCAGGGTGGAGAAAAACTGTTTTTT. The variable domain in full, with the rest retrieved from reference TRBV19 and TRBJ1-4, is DGGITQSPKYLFRKEGQNVTLSCEQNLNHDAMYWYRQDPGQGLRLIYYSQIVNDFQKGDIAEGYSVSREKKESFPLTVTSAQKNPTAFYLCASSIQGGEKLFFGSGTQLSVL.